This is a list of T cell receptor beta chains from one sample in a study of shared clonotypes between healthy human individuals. TCRdb keeps only in-frame clones here, not all; method: immunoSEQ multiplex PCR. Of over a million clones listed, 98% to 99% were seen once; the top ten hold 0.36%. The sample consisted of naive CD4+ T cells sorted from blood. The receptors derive from a man between 25 and 39 years old in good health. The CDR3 runs from the conserved cysteine through the conserved F or W. D genes are given only for firm matches. Rows give clone size only sometimes, using once, few, many, or a class for an expanded clone.

TGTGCCAGCAGTCCCACCACTAGCGGTTCCTACGAGCAGTACTTC	CASSPTTSGSYEQYF	15	TRBJ2-7	once	TRBV28	TRBD2
TGTGCCAGCAGCCGTGGACAGGGGGCCTACTCTGGGGCCAACGTCCTGACTTTC	CASSRGQGAYSGANVLTF	18	TRBJ2-6	NA	TRBV27	TRBD1
TGTGCCAGCAGTTTAAGCGCTAGCGGGAGTCGGGAGCTGTTTTTT	CASSLSASGSRELFF	15	TRBJ2-2	NA	TRBV28	TRBD2
TGCGCCAGCAGCTTGGTCGACAGGCGTTCTGAAGCTTTCTTT	CASSLVDRRSEAFF	14	TRBJ1-1	NA	TRBV5-1	NA
TGTGCCAGCAGAGCCCAGAGACAGAGAGAGACCCAGTACTTC	CASRAQRQRETQYF	14	TRBJ2-5	NA	TRBV2	NA
TGTGCCAGCAGTTCCGCTTCAATTATCAACGTCCTGACTTTC	CASSSASIINVLTF	14	TRBJ2-6	NA	TRBV6-5	NA
TGTGCCAGCAGGCAACCAGGGGGCATGAACACTGAAGCTTTCTTT	CASRQPGGMNTEAFF	15	TRBJ1-1	NA	TRBV6-5	TRBD1
TGTGCCAGCAGCTCAGGGGTCTATTCAGAGCAGTACTTC	CASSSGVYSEQYF	13	TRBJ2-7	NA	TRBV7-8	NA
TGCAGCGTACCCCTGACCGGGGGCCAAGAGACCCAGTACTTC	CSVPLTGGQETQYF	14	TRBJ2-5	NA	TRBV29-1	NA
TGTGCCAGCAGCGAACGGAGGACTAGCGGGAGATATGAGCAGTTCTTC	CASSERRTSGRYEQFF	16	TRBJ2-1	NA	TRBV7-2	TRBD2
TGCGCCAGCAGTTCCGACTCGAGGACTAGCACAGATACGCAGTATTTT	CASSSDSRTSTDTQYF	16	TRBJ2-3	NA	TRBV5-1	NA
TGCGCCAGCAGCTTGCGGTCGGGACATGAGGTCACCGGGGAGCTGTTTTTT	CASSLRSGHEVTGELFF	17	TRBJ2-2	once	TRBV5-1	NA
TGTGCCAGCAGTGCTTTGGTTGGGACCACTACCTACGAGCAGTACTTC	CASSALVGTTTYEQYF	16	TRBJ2-7	NA	TRBV27	NA
TGTGCCAGTAGTATCCCCGGATACGAGCAGTACTTC	CASSIPGYEQYF	12	TRBJ2-7	once	TRBV19	NA
TGTGCCTGGAGTGTCTTCCGGGCAGAGCGAAACACCGGGGAGCTGTTTTTT	CAWSVFRAERNTGELFF	17	TRBJ2-2	NA	TRBV30	NA
TGCGCCAGCAGCGCCTACAGGGAACCCACCGGGGAGCTGTTTTTT	CASSAYREPTGELFF	15	TRBJ2-2	NA	TRBV10-1	NA
TGTGCCAGCAGTGAACGACAGAGTGTATATCAGCCCCAGCATTTT	CASSERQSVYQPQHF	15	TRBJ1-5	NA	TRBV2	NA
TGTGCCAGCAGTTTATTTAGGACTAGCGGGACTAATGAGCAGTTCTTC	CASSLFRTSGTNEQFF	16	TRBJ2-1	NA	TRBV27	TRBD2
TGTGCCAGCAGAAGCGGACTAGCGTACACAGATACGCAGTATTTT	CASRSGLAYTDTQYF	15	TRBJ2-3	once	TRBV11-2	TRBD2
TGTGCCATCAGGCCGGAAATGAACACTGAAGCTTTCTTT	CAIRPEMNTEAFF	13	TRBJ1-1	NA	TRBV10-3	NA
TGTGCCAGCAGCTTATACACCGGGACGTACTCCTACGAGCAGTACTTC	CASSLYTGTYSYEQYF	16	TRBJ2-7	NA	TRBV7-8	NA
TGTGCCAGCAGCTTAAAAGGGACAGCCCTTGAGCAGTTCTTC	CASSLKGTALEQFF	14	TRBJ2-1	NA	TRBV7-9	TRBD1
TGTGCCAGCAGTTCCTTTATCTTTGGGGCCAACGTCCTGACTTTC	CASSSFIFGANVLTF	15	TRBJ2-6	NA	TRBV28	NA
TGTGCCAGCAGTAAGGGGGCTGATCAGCCCCAGCATTTT	CASSKGADQPQHF	13	TRBJ1-5	NA	TRBV6-1	TRBD1
TGTGCCAGCTCACCGGGAGTGAGGACCGATGAGTACTTC	CASSPGVRTDEYF	13	TRBJ2-7	NA	TRBV18	NA
TGCAGCGTTGGAAAGTCGGGACTAGCGGGAGAGGAGACCCAGTACTTC	CSVGKSGLAGEETQYF	16	TRBJ2-5	NA	TRBV29-1	TRBD2
TGCGCCAGCAGCCGTGGCTCGGGGGTGGGCACAGATACGCAGTATTTT	CASSRGSGVGTDTQYF	16	TRBJ2-3	NA	TRBV4-3	NA
TGTGCCAGCAGCCCGGGGACTAGCGGTACAGATACGCAGTATTTT	CASSPGTSGTDTQYF	15	TRBJ2-3	NA	TRBV11-3	TRBD2
TGTGCCAGCAGTCGTCTGGGGCCCTATGGCTACACCTTC	CASSRLGPYGYTF	13	TRBJ1-2	NA	TRBV7-9	NA
TGTGCCAGCAGCGGAATTGGGATTTCCGAGCAGTACTTC	CASSGIGISEQYF	13	TRBJ2-7	NA	TRBV25-1	NA
TGTGCCTGGAGTGTGACAGACAATCAGCCCCAGCATTTT	CAWSVTDNQPQHF	13	TRBJ1-5	NA	TRBV30	NA
TGTGCCAGCAGCTTACGTAAGTCGGGGGCCAACGTCCTGACTTTC	CASSLRKSGANVLTF	15	TRBJ2-6	NA	TRBV7-9	NA
TGTGCCAGCAGCGCCCGACTTGGGAATGAGCAGTTCTTC	CASSARLGNEQFF	13	TRBJ2-1	NA	TRBV9	NA
TGTGCCAGCAGTAGTCGAAGTGAGCAGTTCTTC	CASSSRSEQFF	11	TRBJ2-1	NA	TRBV9	NA
TGTGCCAGCAGCTTAACTAGCGGGAGTCCCGGGGAGCTGTTTTTT	CASSLTSGSPGELFF	15	TRBJ2-2	NA	TRBV11-2	TRBD2
TGCGCCAGCCGGGAGGGGACCCCTACCTACAATGAGCAGTTCTTC	CASREGTPTYNEQFF	15	TRBJ2-1	NA	TRBV5-1	TRBD2
TGTGCCAGCAGCTTACCCGACGAGCAGTACTTC	CASSLPDEQYF	11	TRBJ2-7	NA	TRBV11-2	NA
TGTGCCAGCAGCTTAGTTCGTCAGGGTAACACTGAAGCTTTCTTT	CASSLVRQGNTEAFF	15	TRBJ1-1	NA	TRBV11-2	NA
TGTGCCAGCAGCCCCCCGTCGGACTATGGCTACACCTTC	CASSPPSDYGYTF	13	TRBJ1-2	once	TRBV4-2	NA
TGTGCCAGCAGCGTAGGCCCAGGAGGTCTCACTGAAGCTTTCTTT	CASSVGPGGLTEAFF	15	TRBJ1-1	NA	TRBV9	NA
TGTGCCAGCAGCTTGTACCCCGGAAGCTCCTACGAGCAGTACTTC	CASSLYPGSSYEQYF	15	TRBJ2-7	once	TRBV5-6	NA
TGTGCCAGCAGTCCAGGGTCGAGGAGCAGAAACACCATATATTTT	CASSPGSRSRNTIYF	15	TRBJ1-3	NA	TRBV28	NA
TGTGCCAGCACGAAAGGAGGACGGTATAGCAATCAGCCCCAGCATTTT	CASTKGGRYSNQPQHF	16	TRBJ1-5	NA	TRBV28	NA